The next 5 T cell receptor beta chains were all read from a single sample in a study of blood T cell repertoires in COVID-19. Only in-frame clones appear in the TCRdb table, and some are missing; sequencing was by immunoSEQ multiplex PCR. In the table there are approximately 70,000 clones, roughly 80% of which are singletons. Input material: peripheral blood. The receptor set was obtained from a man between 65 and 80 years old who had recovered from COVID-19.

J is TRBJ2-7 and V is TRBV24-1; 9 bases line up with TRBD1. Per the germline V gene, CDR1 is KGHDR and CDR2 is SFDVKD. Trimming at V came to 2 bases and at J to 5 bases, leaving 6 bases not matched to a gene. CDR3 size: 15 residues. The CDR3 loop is CATSDSRDRDNEQYF. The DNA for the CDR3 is TGTGCCACCAGTGATTCCCGGGACAGGGACAACGAGCAGTACTTC.

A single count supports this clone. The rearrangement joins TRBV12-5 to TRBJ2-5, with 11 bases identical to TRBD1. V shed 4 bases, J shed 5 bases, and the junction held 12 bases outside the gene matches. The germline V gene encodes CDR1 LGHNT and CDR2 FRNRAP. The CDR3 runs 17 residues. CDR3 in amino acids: CASGSAPGQGVGETQYF. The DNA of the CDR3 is TGTGCTAGTGGTTCCGCCCCGGGACAGGGGGTCGGTGAGACCCAGTACTTC.

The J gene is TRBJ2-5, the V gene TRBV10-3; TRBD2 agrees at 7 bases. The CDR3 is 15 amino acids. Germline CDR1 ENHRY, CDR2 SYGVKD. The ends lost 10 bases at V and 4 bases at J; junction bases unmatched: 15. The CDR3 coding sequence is TGTGCCACCGGGAGCGGCGGGAGCGTGGGAGAGACCCAGTACTTC. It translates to CATGSGGSVGETQYF.

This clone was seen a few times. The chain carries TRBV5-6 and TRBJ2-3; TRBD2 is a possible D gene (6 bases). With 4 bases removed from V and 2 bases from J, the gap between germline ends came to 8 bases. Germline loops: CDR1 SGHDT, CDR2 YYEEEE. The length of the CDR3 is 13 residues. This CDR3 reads CASSGGTTDTQYF. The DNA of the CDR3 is TGTGCCAGCAGCGGGGGGACCACAGATACGCAGTATTTT.

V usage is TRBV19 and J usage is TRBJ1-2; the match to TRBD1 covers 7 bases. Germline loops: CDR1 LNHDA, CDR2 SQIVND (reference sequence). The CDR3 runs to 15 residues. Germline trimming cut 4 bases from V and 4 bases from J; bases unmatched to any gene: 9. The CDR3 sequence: CASSTSQTGTYGYTF. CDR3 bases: TGTGCCAGTAGTACATCCCAGACAGGGACCTATGGCTACACCTTC.